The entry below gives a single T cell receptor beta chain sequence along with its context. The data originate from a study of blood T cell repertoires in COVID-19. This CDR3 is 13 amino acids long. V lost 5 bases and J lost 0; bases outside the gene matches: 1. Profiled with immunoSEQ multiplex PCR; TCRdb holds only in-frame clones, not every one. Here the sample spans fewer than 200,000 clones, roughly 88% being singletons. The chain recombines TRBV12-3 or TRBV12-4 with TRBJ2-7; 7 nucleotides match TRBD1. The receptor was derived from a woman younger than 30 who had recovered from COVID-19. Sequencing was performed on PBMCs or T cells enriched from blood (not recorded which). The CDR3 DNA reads TGTGCCAGCAGTCGGGACAGCTCCTACGAGCAGTACTTC. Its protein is CASSRDSSYEQYF.